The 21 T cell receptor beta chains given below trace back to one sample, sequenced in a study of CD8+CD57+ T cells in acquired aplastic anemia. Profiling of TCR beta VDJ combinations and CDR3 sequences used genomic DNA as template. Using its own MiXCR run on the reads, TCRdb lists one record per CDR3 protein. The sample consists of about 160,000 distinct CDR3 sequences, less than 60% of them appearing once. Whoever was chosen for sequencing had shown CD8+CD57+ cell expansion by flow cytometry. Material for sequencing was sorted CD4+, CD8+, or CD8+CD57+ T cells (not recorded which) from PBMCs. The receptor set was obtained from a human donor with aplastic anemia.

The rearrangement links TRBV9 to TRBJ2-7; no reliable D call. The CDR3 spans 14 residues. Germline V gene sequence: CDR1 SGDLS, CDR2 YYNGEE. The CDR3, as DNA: TGTGCCAGCGGCGTAGCCGGCAGCTCCTACGAGCAGTACGTC. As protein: CASGVAGSSYEQYV.

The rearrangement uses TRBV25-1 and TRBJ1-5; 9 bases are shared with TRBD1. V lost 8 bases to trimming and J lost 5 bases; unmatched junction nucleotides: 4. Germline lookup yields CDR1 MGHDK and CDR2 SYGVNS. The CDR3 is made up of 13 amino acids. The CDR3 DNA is TGTGCCAGCGGACAGGGGTCTGATCAGCCCCAGCATTTT. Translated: CASGQGSDQPQHF.

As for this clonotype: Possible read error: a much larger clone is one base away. The CDR3 loop is CASTKPGQEPYEQYV. The CDR3 coding sequence is TGTGCCAGCACTAAACCCGGCCAGGAGCCCTACGAGCAGTACGTC. The gene calls are TRBV7-3 and TRBJ2-7; D remains unclear. Between the trimmed V and J ends, which lost 7 bases and 2 bases, there was a span of 18 bases. From germline, CDR1 is SGHTA and CDR2 FQGTGA. The CDR3 sequence is 15 residues long.

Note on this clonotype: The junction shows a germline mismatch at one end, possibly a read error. CDR3 protein: CASSLDRLAGEGGVDTQYF. Here the CDR3 DNA reads TGCGCCAGCAGCTTAGACAGACTAGCGGGGGAAGGAGGGGTAGATACGCAGTATTTT. The chain carries TRBV11-2 and TRBJ2-3; TRBD2 agrees at 12 bases. This CDR3 has 19 residues. Germline CDR1 reads SGHAT; CDR2 reads FQNNGV.

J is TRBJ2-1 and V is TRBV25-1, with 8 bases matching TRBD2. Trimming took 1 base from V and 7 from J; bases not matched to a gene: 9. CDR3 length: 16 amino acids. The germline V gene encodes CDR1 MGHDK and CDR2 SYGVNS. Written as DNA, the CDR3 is TGTGCCAGCAGTGAATTCGGGGGGGGTTTCAGGAATGAGCAGTTCTTC. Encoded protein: CASSEFGGGFRNEQFF. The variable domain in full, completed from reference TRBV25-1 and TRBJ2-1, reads EADIYQTPRYLVIGTGKKITLECSQTMGHDKMYWYQQDPGMELHLIHYSYGVNSTEKGDLSSESTVSRIRTEHFPLTLESARPSHTSQYLCASSEFGGGFRNEQFFGPGTRLTVL.

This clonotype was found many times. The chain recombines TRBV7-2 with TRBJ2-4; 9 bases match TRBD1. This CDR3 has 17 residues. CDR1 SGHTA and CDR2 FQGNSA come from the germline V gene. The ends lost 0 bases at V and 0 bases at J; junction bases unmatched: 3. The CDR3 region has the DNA TGTGCCAGCAGCTTAGCCACAGGGGGCGCAGCCAAAAACATTCAGTACTTC. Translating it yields CASSLATGGAAKNIQYF.

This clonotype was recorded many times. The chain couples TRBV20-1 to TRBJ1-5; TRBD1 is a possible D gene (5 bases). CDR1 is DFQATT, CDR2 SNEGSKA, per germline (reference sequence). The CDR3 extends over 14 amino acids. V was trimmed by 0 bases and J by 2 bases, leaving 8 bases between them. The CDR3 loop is CSARDLGGNQPQHF. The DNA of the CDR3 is TGCAGTGCTAGAGATCTAGGGGGCAATCAGCCCCAGCATTTT.

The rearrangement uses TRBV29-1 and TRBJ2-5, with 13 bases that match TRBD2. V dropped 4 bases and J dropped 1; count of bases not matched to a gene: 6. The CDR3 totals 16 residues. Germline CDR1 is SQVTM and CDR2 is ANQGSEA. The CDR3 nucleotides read TGCAGCGTTGGGACTAGCGGGAGACAGATCCAAGAGACCCAGTACTTC. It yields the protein CSVGTSGRQIQETQYF.

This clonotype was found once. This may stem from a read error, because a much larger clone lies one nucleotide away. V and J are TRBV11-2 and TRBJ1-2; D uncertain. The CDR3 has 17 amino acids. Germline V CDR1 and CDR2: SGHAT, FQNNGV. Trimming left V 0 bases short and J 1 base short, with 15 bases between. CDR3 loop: CASSLDLGSSLNYGYTF. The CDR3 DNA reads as TGTGCCAGCAGCTTAGACCTCGGCAGTTCACTTAACTATGGCTACACCTTC.

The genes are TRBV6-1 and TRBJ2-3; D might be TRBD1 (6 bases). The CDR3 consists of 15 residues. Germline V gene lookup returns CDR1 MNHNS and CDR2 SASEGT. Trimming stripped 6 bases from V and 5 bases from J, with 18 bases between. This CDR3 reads CASRRDNSPLDTQYF. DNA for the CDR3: TGTGCCAGCAGAAGGGACAACTCACCCCTAGATACGCAGTATTTT.

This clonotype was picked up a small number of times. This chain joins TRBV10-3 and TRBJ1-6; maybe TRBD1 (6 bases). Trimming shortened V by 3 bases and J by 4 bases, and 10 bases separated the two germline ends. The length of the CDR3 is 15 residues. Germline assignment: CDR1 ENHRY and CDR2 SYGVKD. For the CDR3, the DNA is TGTGCCATCAGTGACGAGGGGGTTTATAATTCACCCCTCCACTTT. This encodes CAISDEGVYNSPLHF.

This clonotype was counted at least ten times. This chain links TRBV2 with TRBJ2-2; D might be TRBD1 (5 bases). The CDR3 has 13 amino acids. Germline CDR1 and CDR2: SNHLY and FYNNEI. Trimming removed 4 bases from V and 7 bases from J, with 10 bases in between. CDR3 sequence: CASSVGEVGELFF. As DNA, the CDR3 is TGTGCCAGCAGTGTAGGGGAAGTCGGGGAGCTGTTTTTT.

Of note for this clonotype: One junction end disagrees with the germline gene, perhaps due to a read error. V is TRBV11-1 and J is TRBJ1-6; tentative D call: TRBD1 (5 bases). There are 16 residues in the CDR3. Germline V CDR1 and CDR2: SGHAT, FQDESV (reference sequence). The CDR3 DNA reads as TGTGCCAGCAGCTTAGCTCAGGGCTCCTATAATTCACCCCCCCACTTT. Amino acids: CASSLAQGSYNSPPHF.

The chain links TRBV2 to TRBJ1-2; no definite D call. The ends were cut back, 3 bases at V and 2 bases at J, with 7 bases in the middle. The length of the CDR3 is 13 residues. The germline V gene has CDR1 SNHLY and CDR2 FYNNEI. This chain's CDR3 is CASSDEVNYGYTF. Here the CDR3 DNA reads TGTGCCAGCAGTGACGAGGTCAACTATGGCTACACCTTC.

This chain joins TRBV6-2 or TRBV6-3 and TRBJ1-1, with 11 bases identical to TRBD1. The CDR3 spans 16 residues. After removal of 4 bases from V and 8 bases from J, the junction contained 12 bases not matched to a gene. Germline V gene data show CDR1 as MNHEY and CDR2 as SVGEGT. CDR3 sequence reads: CASSSKRTGGVTEAFF. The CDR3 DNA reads TGTGCCAGCAGTTCCAAAAGGACAGGGGGCGTGACCGAAGCTTTCTTT.

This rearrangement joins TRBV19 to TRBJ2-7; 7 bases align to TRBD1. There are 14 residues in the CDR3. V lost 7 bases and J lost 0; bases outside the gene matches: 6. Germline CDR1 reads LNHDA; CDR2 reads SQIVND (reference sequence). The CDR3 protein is CASTGTASSYEQYF. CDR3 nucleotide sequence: TGTGCCAGTACCGGGACAGCGAGCTCCTACGAGCAGTACTTC.

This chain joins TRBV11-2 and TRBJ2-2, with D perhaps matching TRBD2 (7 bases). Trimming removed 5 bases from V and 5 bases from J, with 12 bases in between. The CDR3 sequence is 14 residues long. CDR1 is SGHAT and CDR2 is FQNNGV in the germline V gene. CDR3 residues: CASSKGGSTGELFF. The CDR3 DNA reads TGTGCCAGCAGCAAGGGGGGGTCGACCGGGGAGCTGTTTTTT.

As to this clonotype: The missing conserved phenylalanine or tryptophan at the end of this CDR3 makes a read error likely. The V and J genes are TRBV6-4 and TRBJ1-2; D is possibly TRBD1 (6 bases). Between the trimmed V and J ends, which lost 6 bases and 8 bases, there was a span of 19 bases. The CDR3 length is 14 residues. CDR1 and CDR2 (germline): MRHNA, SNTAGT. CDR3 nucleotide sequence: TGTGCCAGCAGGGGACAAGGGAAGTTTTCGGGCTACACCTCC. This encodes CASRGQGKFSGYTS.

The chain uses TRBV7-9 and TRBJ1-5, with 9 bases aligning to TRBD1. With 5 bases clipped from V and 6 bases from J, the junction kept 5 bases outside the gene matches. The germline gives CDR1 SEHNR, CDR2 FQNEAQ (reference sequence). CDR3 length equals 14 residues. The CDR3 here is CASSQDRGGQPQHF. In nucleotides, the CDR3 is TGTGCCAGCAGCCAGGACAGGGGCGGTCAGCCCCAGCATTTT.

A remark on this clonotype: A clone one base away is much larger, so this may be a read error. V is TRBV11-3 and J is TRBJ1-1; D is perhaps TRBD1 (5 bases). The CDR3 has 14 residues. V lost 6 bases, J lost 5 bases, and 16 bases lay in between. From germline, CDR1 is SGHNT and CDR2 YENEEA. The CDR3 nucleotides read TGTGCCAGCAGGGCGGGACCGAGAAGTACTGAAGCTTTCTTT. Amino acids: CASRAGPRSTEAFF.

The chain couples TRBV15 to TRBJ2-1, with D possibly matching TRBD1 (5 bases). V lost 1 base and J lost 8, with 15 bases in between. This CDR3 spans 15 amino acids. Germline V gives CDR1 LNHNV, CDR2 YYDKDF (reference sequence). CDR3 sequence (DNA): TGTGCCACCAGCAGAGGCAGGGTGTTCGGCGATGAGCAGTTCTTC. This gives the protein CATSRGRVFGDEQFF.